This TCR beta chain was profiled in a study of Graves' ophthalmopathy and Graves' hyperthyroidism. CDR1 and CDR2 (germline): SGHAT, FQNNGV. The CDR3 runs 15 residues. J gave up 2 bases and V 5 bases, and 5 bases lay outside the gene matches. Beta-chain TCR CDR3 regions were amplified from RNA transcripts. HTBI primers primed a first-round RT-PCR, and a second-round multiplex PCR followed. TCRdb re-called the multiplex PCR reads with MiXCR, one entry per CDR3 protein. The sample records almost 750,000 distinct CDR3 sequences, roughly 41% being singletons. This clonotype was seen repeatedly, ten times or more.

Material for sequencing was peripheral blood. The V and J genes are TRBV11-2 and TRBJ1-2, with 10 bases that match TRBD1. This clonotype was obtained from an adult man with Graves' ophthalmopathy. The CDR3, as DNA: TGTGCCAGCAGCCGAACGGGACAGGGGAACTATGGCTACACCTTC. This codes for CASSRTGQGNYGYTF.